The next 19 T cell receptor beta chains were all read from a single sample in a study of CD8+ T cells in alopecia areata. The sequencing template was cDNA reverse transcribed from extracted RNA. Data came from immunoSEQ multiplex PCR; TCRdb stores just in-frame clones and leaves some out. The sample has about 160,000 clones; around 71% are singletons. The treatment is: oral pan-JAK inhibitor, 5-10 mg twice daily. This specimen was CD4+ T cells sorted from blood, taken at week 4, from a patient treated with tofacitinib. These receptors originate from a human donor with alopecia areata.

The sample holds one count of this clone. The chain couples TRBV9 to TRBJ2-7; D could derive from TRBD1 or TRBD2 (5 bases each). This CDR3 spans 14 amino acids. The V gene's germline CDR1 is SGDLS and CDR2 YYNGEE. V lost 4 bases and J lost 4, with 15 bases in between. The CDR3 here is CASSPRDRRYEQYF. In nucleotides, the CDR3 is TGTGCCAGCAGCCCCCGGGACCGACGTTACGAGCAGTACTTC.

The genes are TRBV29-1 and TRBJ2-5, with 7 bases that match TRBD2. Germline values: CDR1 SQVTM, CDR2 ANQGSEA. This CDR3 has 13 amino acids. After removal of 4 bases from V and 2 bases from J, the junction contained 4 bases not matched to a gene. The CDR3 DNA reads TGCAGCGTTGGACTAGCTACTCAAGAGACCCAGTACTTC. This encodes CSVGLATQETQYF. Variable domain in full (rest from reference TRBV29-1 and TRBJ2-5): SAVISQKPSRDICQRGTSLTIQCQVDSQVTMMFWYRQQPGQSLTLIATANQGSEATYESGFVIDKFPISRPNLTFSTLTVSNMSPEDSSIYLCSVGLATQETQYFGPGTRLLVL.

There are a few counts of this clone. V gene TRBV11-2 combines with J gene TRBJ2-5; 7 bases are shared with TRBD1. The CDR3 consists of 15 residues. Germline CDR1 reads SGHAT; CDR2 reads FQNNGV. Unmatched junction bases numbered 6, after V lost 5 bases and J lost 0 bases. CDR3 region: CASSPYDRDQETQYF. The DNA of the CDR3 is TGTGCCAGCAGCCCCTATGACAGGGACCAAGAGACCCAGTACTTC.

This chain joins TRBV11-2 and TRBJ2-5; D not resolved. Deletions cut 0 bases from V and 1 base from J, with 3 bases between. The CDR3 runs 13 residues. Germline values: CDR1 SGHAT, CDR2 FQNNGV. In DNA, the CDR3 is TGTGCCAGCAGCTTAGAGATCCAAGAGACCCAGTACTTC. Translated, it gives CASSLEIQETQYF.

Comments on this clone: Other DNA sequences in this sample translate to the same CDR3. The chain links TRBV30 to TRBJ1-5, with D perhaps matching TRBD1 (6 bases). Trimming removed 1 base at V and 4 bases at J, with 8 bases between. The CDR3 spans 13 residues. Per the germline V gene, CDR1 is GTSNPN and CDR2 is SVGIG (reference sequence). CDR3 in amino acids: CAWSAQGNQPQHF. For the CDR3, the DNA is TGTGCCTGGAGTGCTCAGGGGAATCAGCCCCAGCATTTT.

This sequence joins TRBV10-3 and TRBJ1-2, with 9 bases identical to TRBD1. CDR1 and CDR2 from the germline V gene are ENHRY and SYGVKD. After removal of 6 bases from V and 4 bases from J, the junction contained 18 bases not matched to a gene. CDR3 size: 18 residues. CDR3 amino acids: CAISQPGTGNDGSYGYTF. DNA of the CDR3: TGTGCCATCAGCCAACCCGGGACAGGGAATGATGGATCCTATGGCTACACCTTC.

In DNA, the CDR3 is TGTGCCACCAGCCTGGGAGAGGGCGTAACATATGGCTACACCTTC. It yields the protein CATSLGEGVTYGYTF. The V gene is TRBV15, the J gene TRBJ1-2; no reliable D call. The CDR3 consists of 15 residues. Trimming cost V 5 bases and J 5 bases, with 18 bases left between them. From germline, CDR1 is LNHNV and CDR2 YYDKDF (reference sequence).

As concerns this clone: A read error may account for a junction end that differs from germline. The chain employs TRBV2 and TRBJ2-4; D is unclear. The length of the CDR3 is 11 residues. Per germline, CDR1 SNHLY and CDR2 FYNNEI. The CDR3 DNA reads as TGTGCCAGCAGGGAAGTGGCCATTCAGTACTTC. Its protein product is CASREVAIQYF.

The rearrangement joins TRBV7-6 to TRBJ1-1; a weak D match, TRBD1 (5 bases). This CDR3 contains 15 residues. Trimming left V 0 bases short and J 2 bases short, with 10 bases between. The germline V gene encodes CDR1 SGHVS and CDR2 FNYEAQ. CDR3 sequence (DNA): TGTGCCAGCAGCTTAGCGCAGAGGGGTAACACTGAAGCTTTCTTT. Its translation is CASSLAQRGNTEAFF.

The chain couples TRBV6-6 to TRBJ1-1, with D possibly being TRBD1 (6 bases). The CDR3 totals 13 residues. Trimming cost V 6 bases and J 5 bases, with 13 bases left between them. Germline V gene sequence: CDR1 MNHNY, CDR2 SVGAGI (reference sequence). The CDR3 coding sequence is TGTGCCAGCAGCCTAATTCAGGGGACTGAAGCTTTCTTT. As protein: CASSLIQGTEAFF.

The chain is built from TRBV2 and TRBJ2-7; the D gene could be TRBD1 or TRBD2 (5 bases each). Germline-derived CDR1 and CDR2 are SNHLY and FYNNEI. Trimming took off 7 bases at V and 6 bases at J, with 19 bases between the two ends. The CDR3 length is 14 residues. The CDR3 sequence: CASKDWQGVSEQYF. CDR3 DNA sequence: TGTGCCAGCAAAGACTGGCAGGGAGTAAGCGAGCAGTACTTC.

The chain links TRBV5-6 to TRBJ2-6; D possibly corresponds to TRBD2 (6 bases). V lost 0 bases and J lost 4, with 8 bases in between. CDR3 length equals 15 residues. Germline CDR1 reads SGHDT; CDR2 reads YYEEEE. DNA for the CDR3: TGTGCCAGCAGCTTGGCGGGGGACGGGGCCAACGTCCTGACTTTC. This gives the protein CASSLAGDGANVLTF.

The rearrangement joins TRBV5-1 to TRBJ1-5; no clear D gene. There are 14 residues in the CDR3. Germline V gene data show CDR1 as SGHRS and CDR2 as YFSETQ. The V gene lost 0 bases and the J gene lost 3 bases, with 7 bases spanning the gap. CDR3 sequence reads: CASSLEGNNQPQHF. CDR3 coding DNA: TGCGCCAGCAGCTTGGAAGGAAACAATCAGCCCCAGCATTTT. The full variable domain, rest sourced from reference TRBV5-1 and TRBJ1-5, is KAGVTQTPRYLIKTRGQQVTLSCSPISGHRSVSWYQQTPGQGLQFLFEYFSETQRNKGNFPGRFSGRQFSNSRSEMNVSTLELGDSALYLCASSLEGNNQPQHFGDGTRLSIL.

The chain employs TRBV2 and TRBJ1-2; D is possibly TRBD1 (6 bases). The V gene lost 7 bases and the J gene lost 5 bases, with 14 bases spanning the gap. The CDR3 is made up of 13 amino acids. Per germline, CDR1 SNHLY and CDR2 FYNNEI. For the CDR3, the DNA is TGTGCCAGCATGGCGACAGGACTATATGGCTACACCTTC. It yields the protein CASMATGLYGYTF.

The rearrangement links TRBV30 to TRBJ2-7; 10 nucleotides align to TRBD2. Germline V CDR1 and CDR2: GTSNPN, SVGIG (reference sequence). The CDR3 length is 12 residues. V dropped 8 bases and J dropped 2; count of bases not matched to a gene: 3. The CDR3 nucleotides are TGTGCCCTAGCGGGGGCTGCCTACGAGCAGTACTTC. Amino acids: CALAGAAYEQYF.

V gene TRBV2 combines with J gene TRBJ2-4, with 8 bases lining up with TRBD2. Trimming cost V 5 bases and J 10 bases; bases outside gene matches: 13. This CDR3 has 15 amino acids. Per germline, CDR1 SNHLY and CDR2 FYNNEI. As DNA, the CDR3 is TGTGCCAGCAGTCTTCCCGGGGGGGCTTATGGGATTCAGTACTTC. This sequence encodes CASSLPGGAYGIQYF.

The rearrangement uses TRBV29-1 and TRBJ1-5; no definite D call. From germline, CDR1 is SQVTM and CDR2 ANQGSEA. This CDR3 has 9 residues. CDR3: CCPRQPQHF. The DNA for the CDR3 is TGCTGCCCGCGGCAGCCCCAGCATTTT.

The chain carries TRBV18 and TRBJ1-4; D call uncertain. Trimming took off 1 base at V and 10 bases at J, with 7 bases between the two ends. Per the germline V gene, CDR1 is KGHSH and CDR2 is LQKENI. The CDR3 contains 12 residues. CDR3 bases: TGTGCCAGCTCACCACAGGACGGAAAACTGTTTTTT. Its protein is CASSPQDGKLFF.

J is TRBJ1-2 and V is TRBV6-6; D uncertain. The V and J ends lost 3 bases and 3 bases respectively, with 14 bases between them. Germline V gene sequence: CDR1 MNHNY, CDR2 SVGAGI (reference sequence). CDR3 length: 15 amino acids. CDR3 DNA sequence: TGTGCCAGCAGTTATCTTTACGGAGACCACTATGGCTACACCTTC. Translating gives CASSYLYGDHYGYTF.